These T cell receptor beta chains were read from a single sample in a study of blood T cell repertoires in COVID-19. Data came from immunoSEQ multiplex PCR; TCRdb stores just in-frame clones and leaves some out. The table includes 200,000 or so clones, around 85% detected once. Sequenced input: peripheral blood. The receptor source for this set is a person aged 65 to 85 with COVID-19, enrolled during active disease. The CDR3 runs from the conserved cysteine through the conserved F or W. Fields, in order: D gene, J gene, V gene, clone size, CDR3 protein, CDR3 DNA. A D gene is named only where the DNA matches it firmly. Size is omitted from some rows. Given values are once, few, many or a class for expanded clones.

D: TRBD1; J: TRBJ2-3; V: TRBV18; size: .; CDR3: CASSPPLTGGTDTQYF; DNA: TGTGCCAGCTCACCACCATTGACAGGGGGCACAGATACGCAGTATTTT
D: .; J: TRBJ1-1; V: TRBV30; size: few; CDR3: CAWIGKGGNKDTEAFF; DNA: TGTGCCTGGATAGGTAAAGGGGGAAACAAGGACACTGAAGCTTTCTTT
D: TRBD1; J: TRBJ2-6; V: TRBV29-1; size: .; CDR3: CSVIHRGLMGANVLTF; DNA: TGCAGCGTAATCCACAGGGGGTTGATGGGGGCCAACGTCCTGACTTTC
D: TRBD2; J: TRBJ2-5; V: TRBV10-3; size: .; CDR3: CAISETSGSGETQYF; DNA: TGTGCCATCAGTGAGACTAGCGGGAGCGGGGAGACCCAGTACTTC
D: .; J: TRBJ2-3; V: TRBV7-8; size: .; CDR3: CASSDLRGGSTDTQYF; DNA: TGTGCCAGCAGCGATCTACGGGGTGGGAGTACAGATACGCAGTATTTT
D: .; J: TRBJ1-2; V: TRBV19; size: once; CDR3: CASSISSGIYGYTF; DNA: TGTGCCAGTAGTATAAGTTCGGGGATCTATGGCTACACCTTC
D: TRBD1; J: TRBJ1-1; V: TRBV6-5; size: .; CDR3: CASSVRTGWTEAFF; DNA: TGTGCCAGCAGCGTTCGGACAGGCTGGACTGAAGCTTTCTTT
D: .; J: TRBJ1-4; V: TRBV18; size: .; CDR3: CASSPAGVAANEKLFF; DNA: TGTGCCAGCTCACCAGCTGGGGTAGCGGCTAATGAAAAACTGTTTTTT
D: .; J: TRBJ1-5; V: TRBV27; size: .; CDR3: CASSLLGAEQPQHF; DNA: TGTGCCAGCAGTTTATTAGGGGCGGAACAGCCCCAGCATTTT
D: TRBD1; J: TRBJ2-3; V: TRBV6-6; size: few; CDR3: CASSYGTGVADTQYF; DNA: TGTGCCAGCAGTTACGGGACAGGGGTTGCAGATACGCAGTATTTT
D: TRBD1; J: TRBJ2-5; V: TRBV19; size: .; CDR3: CASHRQGQETQYF; DNA: TGTGCCAGCCACCGACAGGGACAAGAGACCCAGTACTTC
D: .; J: TRBJ1-3; V: TRBV18; size: .; CDR3: CASSPKEPTAGNTIYF; DNA: TGTGCCAGCTCACCCAAAGAACCGACAGCTGGAAACACCATATATTTT
D: TRBD1; J: TRBJ1-4; V: TRBV11-2; size: once; CDR3: CASSRDRVNEKLFF; DNA: TGTGCCAGCAGCCGGGACAGGGTGAATGAAAAACTGTTTTTT
D: .; J: TRBJ2-1; V: TRBV5-1; size: .; CDR3: CASSQRIEGEQFF; DNA: TGCGCCAGCAGCCAACGGATAGAGGGTGAGCAGTTCTTC
D: TRBD1; J: TRBJ2-2; V: TRBV7-9; size: .; CDR3: CASRGGRVTGELFF; DNA: TGTGCCAGCAGAGGGGGCCGGGTCACCGGGGAGCTGTTTTTT
D: TRBD1; J: TRBJ2-2; V: TRBV9; size: .; CDR3: CASSAPYRGNTGELFF; DNA: TGTGCCAGCAGCGCACCCTACAGGGGAAACACCGGGGAGCTGTTTTTT
D: .; J: TRBJ1-5; V: TRBV19; size: .; CDR3: CASSKGVMGNQPQHF; DNA: TGTGCCAGTAGTAAGGGAGTTATGGGCAATCAGCCCCAGCATTTT
D: .; J: TRBJ1-2; V: TRBV7-2; size: .; CDR3: CASSLGVLEAYGYTF; DNA: TGTGCCAGCAGCTTAGGAGTCCTGGAGGCCTATGGCTACACCTTC
D: .; J: TRBJ2-4; V: TRBV15; size: .; CDR3: CATSIRTEQNIQYF; DNA: TGTGCCACCAGCATAAGGACAGAACAAAACATTCAGTACTTC
D: .; J: TRBJ2-3; V: TRBV2; size: .; CDR3: CASSNSGKLADTQYF; DNA: TGTGCCAGCAGTAATTCAGGGAAATTGGCAGATACGCAGTATTTT
D: TRBD1; J: TRBJ1-1; V: TRBV7-9; size: once; CDR3: CASSLRTGGLQTEAFF; DNA: TGTGCCAGCAGCTTAAGGACAGGGGGTCTTCAGACTGAAGCTTTCTTT
D: .; J: TRBJ2-2; V: TRBV7-2; size: .; CDR3: CASSLGQSNTGELFF; DNA: TGTGCCAGCAGCTTGGGGCAGTCGAACACCGGGGAGCTGTTTTTT
D: .; J: TRBJ2-3; V: TRBV5-1; size: few; CDR3: CASSFSGTPSTDTQYF; DNA: TGCGCCAGCAGCTTCTCGGGGACTCCTAGCACAGATACGCAGTATTTT
D: .; J: TRBJ2-3; V: TRBV6-1; size: .; CDR3: CASSDMWGGTDTQYF; DNA: TGTGCCAGCAGTGATATGTGGGGCGGCACAGATACGCAGTATTTT
D: TRBD2; J: TRBJ2-5; V: TRBV5-1; size: .; CDR3: CASSLTSGRQYQETQYF; DNA: TGCGCCAGCAGCTTAACTAGCGGGAGACAGTACCAAGAGACCCAGTACTTC
D: .; J: TRBJ2-3; V: TRBV5-4; size: .; CDR3: CASSLWGTSTQYF; DNA: TGTGCCAGCAGCTTGTGGGGGACAAGTACGCAGTATTTT
D: .; J: TRBJ2-5; V: TRBV5-4; size: few; CDR3: CASSFGPGAIQETQYF; DNA: TGTGCCAGCAGTTTTGGGCCAGGGGCTATCCAAGAGACCCAGTACTTC
D: .; J: TRBJ1-2; V: TRBV21-1; size: .; CDR3: CASSMGDRGYYGYTF; DNA: TGTGCCAGCAGCATGGGGGACAGGGGGTATTATGGCTACACCTTC
D: .; J: TRBJ1-5; V: TRBV19; size: .; CDR3: CASSSPTRQKDQPQHF; DNA: TGTGCCAGTAGTTCTCCCACTCGACAGAAAGATCAGCCCCAGCATTTT
D: TRBD1; J: TRBJ1-2; V: TRBV12-3/TRBV12-4; size: .; CDR3: CASRQGQRYGYTF; DNA: TGTGCCAGCAGGCAGGGACAGAGATATGGCTACACCTTC
D: TRBD1; J: TRBJ2-3; V: TRBV18; size: .; CDR3: CASSPRQGKDTQYF; DNA: TGTGCCAGCTCACCACGACAGGGGAAAGATACGCAGTATTTT
D: TRBD1; J: TRBJ1-2; V: TRBV4-1; size: .; CDR3: CASSLGQGIKNYGYTF; DNA: TGCGCCAGCAGCCTAGGACAGGGAATAAAGAACTATGGCTACACCTTC
D: TRBD2; J: TRBJ2-1; V: TRBV4-1; size: .; CDR3: CASSPTSGTYNEQFF; DNA: TGCGCCAGCAGCCCCACTAGCGGGACCTACAATGAGCAGTTCTTC
D: .; J: TRBJ1-2; V: TRBV3-1/TRBV3-2; size: .; CDR3: CASSQLTGRASGYTF; DNA: TGTGCCAGCAGCCAGCTGACGGGAAGGGCGTCTGGCTACACCTTC
D: .; J: TRBJ2-1; V: TRBV9; size: .; CDR3: CASSVFGEGLSSYNEQFF; DNA: TGTGCCAGCAGCGTTTTCGGGGAAGGGTTGAGCTCCTACAATGAGCAGTTCTTC
D: TRBD2; J: TRBJ2-7; V: TRBV4-2; size: .; CDR3: CASSPLGRRVGAGDSYEQYF; DNA: TGTGCCAGCAGCCCCCTCGGGAGGCGGGTAGGTGCGGGAGACTCCTACGAGCAGTACTTC
D: .; J: TRBJ1-1; V: TRBV7-3; size: .; CDR3: CASSLHITENTEAFF; DNA: TGTGCCAGCAGCTTACATATTACAGAGAACACTGAAGCTTTCTTT
D: TRBD2; J: TRBJ2-2; V: TRBV6-5; size: .; CDR3: CASSAGGGFGELFF; DNA: TGTGCCAGCTCCGCCGGGGGGGGCTTCGGGGAGCTGTTTTTT
D: TRBD1; J: TRBJ2-7; V: TRBV11-1; size: .; CDR3: CASSLDRGPDEQYF; DNA: TGTGCCAGCAGCTTGGACAGGGGGCCCGACGAGCAGTACTTC
D: .; J: TRBJ1-5; V: TRBV9; size: .; CDR3: CASRLTGTTDNQPQHF; DNA: TGTGCCAGCAGACTCACCGGGACAACAGACAATCAGCCCCAGCATTTT